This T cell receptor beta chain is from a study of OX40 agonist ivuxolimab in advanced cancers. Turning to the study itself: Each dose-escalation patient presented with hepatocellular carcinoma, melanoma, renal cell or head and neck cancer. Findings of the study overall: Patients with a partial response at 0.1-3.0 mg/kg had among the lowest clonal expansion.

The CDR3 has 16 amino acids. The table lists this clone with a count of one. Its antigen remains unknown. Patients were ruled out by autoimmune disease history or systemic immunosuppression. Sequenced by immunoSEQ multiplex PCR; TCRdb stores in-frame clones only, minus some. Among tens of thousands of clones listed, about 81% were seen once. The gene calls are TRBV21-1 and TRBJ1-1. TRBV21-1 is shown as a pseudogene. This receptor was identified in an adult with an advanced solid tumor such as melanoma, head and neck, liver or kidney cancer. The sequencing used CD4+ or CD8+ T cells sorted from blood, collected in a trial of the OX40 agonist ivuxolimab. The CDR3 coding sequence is TGTGCCAGCAGCAAAGGCGGTACGGACCAGAACACTGAAGCTTTCTTT. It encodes CASSKGGTDQNTEAFF.